This T cell receptor beta chain was sequenced during a study of OX40 agonist ivuxolimab in advanced cancers. The method was immunoSEQ multiplex PCR; TCRdb's version includes in-frame clones alone and lacks a portion of them. This table has roughly 70,000 clones, 75% to 85% appearing once. The source material was CD4+ or CD8+ T cells sorted from blood, sampled in a trial of the OX40 agonist ivuxolimab. The receptor was isolated from an adult with an advanced solid tumor such as melanoma, head and neck, liver or kidney cancer.

DNA for the CDR3: TGTGCCAGCAGGGACGCCATCGGGCAGCCCCAGCATTTT. It translates to CASRDAIGQPQHF. The rearrangement uses TRBV2 and TRBJ1-5; D gene ambiguous. This CDR3 comprises 13 residues. Germline V gene lookup returns CDR1 SNHLY and CDR2 FYNNEI. V shed 6 bases and J shed 7 bases, with 13 bases lying between them.